Listed below are T cell receptor beta chains from one sample, sequenced in a study of graft-versus-host responses after intestinal transplantation. What these receptors recognize is not known. Assay: immunoSEQ multiplex PCR; the TCRdb copy retains only in-frame clones and omits some. The profile shows over 100,000 clones, 85% to 95% of them singletons. The material was unstimulated CD8+ T cells sorted from spleen or lymph node cells, obtained before intestinal transplant. These receptors all stem from a human donor who received an intestinal transplant. Both conserved end residues are part of each CDR3. Fields, in order: CDR3 length, D gene, J gene, V gene, clone size, CDR3 DNA, CDR3 protein. D genes are given only for firm matches. Not all rows give a size; the values are once, few, many and, for expanded clones, a class.

14,.,TRBJ1-1,TRBV27,.,TGTGCCAGCCGGGAGGGGGGGTGGTGCACTGAAGCTTTCTTT,CASREGGWCTEAFF
16,TRBD1,TRBJ1-2,TRBV4-3,.,TGCGCCAGCAGCCACAGCAAGCAGACAGGGTTTTATGGCTACACCTTC,CASSHSKQTGFYGYTF
15,.,TRBJ1-4,TRBV15,.,TGTGCCACCAGCAGAGAAGGGGGTTCGGGTGAAAAACTGTTTTTT,CATSREGGSGEKLFF
15,.,TRBJ1-2,TRBV7-9,once,TGTGCCAGCAGCGTAACGGATGGGGGACCCTATGGCTACACCTTC,CASSVTDGGPYGYTF
14,.,TRBJ1-2,TRBV10-3,.,TGTGCCATCAGTGAGTCGCCGGGGGCGCGGGGCTACACCTTC,CAISESPGARGYTF
14,.,TRBJ2-7,TRBV5-6,once,TGTGCCAGCAGCTTGCTTGAAAGTTCCTACGAGCAGTACTTC,CASSLLESSYEQYF
16,.,TRBJ2-1,TRBV5-1,.,TGCGCCAGCAGCCTGGGTGGGGAATTCACCTACAATGAGCAGTTCTTC,CASSLGGEFTYNEQFF
16,.,TRBJ2-1,TRBV12-2,.,TGTGCAAGTCGCTTAGTTAACAGGGACATTATAAATGAGCAGTTCTTC,CASRLVNRDIINEQFF
17,TRBD2,TRBJ2-1,TRBV27,.,TGTGCCAGCAGTTTATCGAAGGCGGGAGGGGGGTACAATGAGCAGTTCTTC,CASSLSKAGGGYNEQFF
11,.,TRBJ1-2,TRBV6-6,.,TGTGCCAGCAGGCGGGGCTATGGCTACACCTTC,CASRRGYGYTF
14,TRBD1,TRBJ2-7,TRBV19,.,TGTGCCAGTAGGAGCCGACAGGGGCGGTACGAGCAGTACTTC,CASRSRQGRYEQYF
13,.,TRBJ2-3,TRBV19,.,TGTGCCAGTAGTATCCCGTACACAGATACGCAGTATTTT,CASSIPYTDTQYF
13,.,TRBJ1-1,TRBV5-6,.,TGTGCCAGCAGCGGCGGGGGGGGCACTGAAGCTTTCTTT,CASSGGGGTEAFF
18,.,TRBJ2-7,TRBV25-1,.,TGTGCCAGCAGCTCAGGGGGCCGGCGAGCGGGAGAGCTATACGAGCAGTACTTC,CASSSGGRRAGELYEQYF
15,TRBD2,TRBJ2-7,TRBV27,.,TGTGCCAGCAGCTTCCGGACTAGCGGTGCCTACGAGCAGTACTTC,CASSFRTSGAYEQYF
14,TRBD1,TRBJ2-5,TRBV28,once,TGTGCCAGCAAAGAAACAGGGGTTTATGAGACCCAGTACTTC,CASKETGVYETQYF
15,TRBD2,TRBJ2-7,TRBV27,.,TGTGCCAGCAGTCGTTCTAGCGGGGGGTCCTACGAGCAGTACTTC,CASSRSSGGSYEQYF
13,.,TRBJ1-1,TRBV28,.,TGTGCCAGCAGTTTAGAGGAAAACACTGAAGCTTTCTTT,CASSLEENTEAFF
12,.,TRBJ2-1,TRBV5-8,.,TGTGCCAGCAATTGGGGCTTGGGTGAGCAGTTCTTC,CASNWGLGEQFF
13,.,TRBJ2-7,TRBV27,.,TGTGCCAGCAGTTTAAGGGGGGGCTACGAGCAGTACTTC,CASSLRGGYEQYF
11,.,TRBJ2-3,TRBV11-2,.,TGTGCCAGCAGCTTTCCCGATACGCAGTATTTT,CASSFPDTQYF
14,.,TRBJ2-7,TRBV27,.,TGTGCCAGCAGTTTTAGGACAGCCACCTACGAGCAGTACTTC,CASSFRTATYEQYF
14,.,TRBJ2-2,TRBV19,.,TGTGCCAGTAGGGGGGAGCGGGCCACCGGGGAGCTGTTTTTT,CASRGERATGELFF
16,TRBD1,TRBJ2-1,TRBV4-3,.,TGCGCCAGCAGCCAAGGGGACAGGGGGCGTTGGGATGAGCAGTTCTTC,CASSQGDRGRWDEQFF
16,.,TRBJ2-7,TRBV28,.,TGTGCCAGCAGTTTGGAGTTGCAGGTGGGGCTCTACGAGCAGTACTTC,CASSLELQVGLYEQYF
14,TRBD1,TRBJ2-7,TRBV6-5,.,TGTGCCAGCAGTTATACAAAGACAGGGCGTGAGCAGTACTTC,CASSYTKTGREQYF
15,.,TRBJ1-1,TRBV28,.,TGTGCCAGCAGTTGGGCCGGGCAGACGAACACTGAAGCTTTCTTT,CASSWAGQTNTEAFF
14,TRBD1,TRBJ2-7,TRBV6-6,.,TGTGCCAGCAGTCCCCGGACAGGCCCCTACGAGCAGTACTTC,CASSPRTGPYEQYF
17,TRBD2,TRBJ2-5,TRBV28,.,TGTGCCAGCACCCCCCTAGCGGGAGTGGGTGTGGGCGAGACCCAGTACTTC,CASTPLAGVGVGETQYF
14,.,TRBJ2-2,TRBV10-3,once,TGTGCCATCAGTGAGCTCGGAAACACCGGGGAGCTGTTTTTT,CAISELGNTGELFF
15,.,TRBJ2-1,TRBV19,.,TGTGCCAGTAGTATAGATGACTTCCCCTACAATGAGCAGTTCTTC,CASSIDDFPYNEQFF
16,.,TRBJ2-2,TRBV6-5,.,TGTGCCAGCAGTTACTCGAGGGGCGCGGGCACCGGGGAGCTGTTTTTT,CASSYSRGAGTGELFF
15,TRBD2,TRBJ2-3,TRBV9,.,TGTGCCAGCAGCGGGACTAGCGGGAGCACAGATACGCAGTATTTT,CASSGTSGSTDTQYF
14,.,TRBJ1-2,TRBV9,.,TGTGCCAGCAGCGGGGGGTTTTCTAACTATGGCTACACCTTC,CASSGGFSNYGYTF
15,.,TRBJ1-1,TRBV19,.,TGTGCCAGTAGTATGAAGGGCCGCGGGAACACTGAAGCTTTCTTT,CASSMKGRGNTEAFF
12,TRBD2,TRBJ2-1,TRBV5-6,once,TGTGCCAGCAGTTCTTTAGCGGGAGGGCAGTTCTTC,CASSSLAGGQFF
15,.,TRBJ1-4,TRBV7-8,.,TGTGCCAGCAGCTCTCGAGCACGTGGGCATGAAAAACTGTTTTTT,CASSSRARGHEKLFF
15,.,TRBJ2-1,TRBV5-5,.,TGTGCCAGCAGCTTTACCTCTCGGGGATACAATGAGCAGTTCTTC,CASSFTSRGYNEQFF
14,TRBD1,TRBJ2-7,TRBV5-1,.,TGCGCCAGCAGCTCAAGGACAGGGGGCGACGAGCAGTACTTC,CASSSRTGGDEQYF
19,.,TRBJ2-1,TRBV7-6,.,TGTGCCAGCAGCCCCGGCGATGCGGAGGGACCGTCGTTCTACAATGAGCAGTTCTTC,CASSPGDAEGPSFYNEQFF
14,.,TRBJ1-1,TRBV27,.,TGTGCCAGCAGTCCGGGGCCGCAGGTTGCTGGAGCTTTCTTT,CASSPGPQVAGAFF
17,.,TRBJ1-5,TRBV18,.,TGTGCCAGCTCACCACTGACCCGTAGAGATAGCAATCAGCCCCAGCATTTT,CASSPLTRRDSNQPQHF
16,.,TRBJ2-1,TRBV4-2,.,TGTGCCAGCAGCCAAGAACGACTATCAGACTACAATGAGCAGTTCTTC,CASSQERLSDYNEQFF
12,.,TRBJ2-1,TRBV27,.,TGTGCCAGCAGTTCCACCTACAATGAGCAGTTCTTC,CASSSTYNEQFF
15,.,TRBJ1-5,TRBV23-1,.,TGCGCCAGCAGTCACCGATGCTATAGCAATCAGCCCCAGCATTTT,CASSHRCYSNQPQHF
16,.,TRBJ2-1,TRBV28,.,TGTGCCAGCAGTTTATGGGTTAGCGTAACCTACAATGAGCAGTTCTTC,CASSLWVSVTYNEQFF
15,.,TRBJ2-7,TRBV6-1,.,TGTGCCAGCAGCCTAAATCTAGGCCGCCCCTACGAGCAGTACTTC,CASSLNLGRPYEQYF
14,.,TRBJ2-2,TRBV9,.,TGTGCCAGCAGCGAAGGACCGTACACCGGGGAGCTGTTTTTT,CASSEGPYTGELFF
16,.,TRBJ2-7,TRBV10-3,.,TGTGCCATCAGTCCCCTTAGGACTCTCTGGGGCTACGAGCAGTACTTC,CAISPLRTLWGYEQYF